Each of the 6 T cell receptor beta chains below was sequenced from the same sample in a study of cytomegalovirus exposure and HLA in healthy donors. The PCR ran on 60 Vbeta and 13 Jbeta primers. Only in-frame clones appear in the TCRdb table, and some are missing; sequencing was by immunoSEQ multiplex PCR. The table records 99,000 or so clones, approximately 80% of them present only once. Material: PBMCs. The receptors were sampled from a young man in good health and CMV-seronegative.

The rearrangement joins TRBV6-4 to TRBJ1-2; D is possibly TRBD1 (5 bases). Trimming shortened V by 4 bases and J by 7 bases, and 16 bases separated the two germline ends. Per the germline V gene, CDR1 is MRHNA and CDR2 is SNTAGT. The CDR3 has 14 amino acids. CDR3 amino acids: CASSVGKGASGYTF. CDR3 DNA sequence: TGTGCCAGCAGTGTAGGAAAAGGGGCCTCTGGCTACACCTTC.

To note about this clone: A read error may account for a junction end that differs from germline. The rearrangement joins TRBV10-3 to TRBJ2-2; tentatively, D is TRBD2 (6 bases). CDR1 ENHRY and CDR2 SYGVKD come from the germline V gene. CDR3 size: 16 residues. The CDR3 spells CAISVPGLANTGELLF. The DNA for the CDR3 is TGTGCCATCAGTGTTCCGGGACTGGCGAACACCGGGGAGCTGCTTTTT.

The chain links TRBV7-8 to TRBJ1-2; no clear D. V lost 1 base, J lost 4 bases, and 10 bases lay in between. The CDR3 totals 14 residues. Germline loops: CDR1 SGHVS, CDR2 FQNEAQ. The chain's CDR3 is CASSLDIISYGYTF. For the CDR3, the DNA is TGTGCCAGCAGCTTAGATATTATATCCTATGGCTACACCTTC.

To note about this clone: The sample holds other DNA sequences that translate to the same CDR3. The chain's CDR3 is CASSVSSGANVLTF. CDR3 in DNA: TGTGCCAGCAGCGTCAGCTCTGGGGCCAACGTCCTGACTTTC. The V call is TRBV9, the J call TRBJ2-6; D unresolved. This CDR3 region has 14 residues. Per the germline V gene, CDR1 is SGDLS and CDR2 is YYNGEE. With 2 bases removed from V and 0 bases from J, the gap between germline ends came to 3 bases.

The chain employs TRBV27 and TRBJ1-5, with a weak D call TRBD1 (5 bases). Trimming cost V 6 bases and J 4 bases, with 16 bases left between them. Per germline, CDR1 MNHEY and CDR2 SMNVEV (reference sequence). The CDR3 sequence is 15 residues long. The CDR3 DNA follows: TGTGCCAGCAGCCCGACAAGGGGTTCTAATCAGCCCCAGCATTTT. Translating gives CASSPTRGSNQPQHF.

The chain links TRBV5-1 to TRBJ2-1, with 9 bases lining up with TRBD2. Germline V gene sequence: CDR1 SGHRS, CDR2 YFSETQ. The CDR3 extends over 17 amino acids. Trimming cost V 3 bases and J 0 bases; bases outside gene matches: 7. The CDR3 spells CASSWGNSGSSYNEQFF. CDR3 coding DNA: TGCGCCAGCAGCTGGGGAAATAGCGGGAGCTCCTACAATGAGCAGTTCTTC.